These 13 T cell receptor beta chains were all obtained from the same sample, sequenced in a study of breast tumors, draining lymph nodes, adjacent tissues (dated by TCRdb to about 2016). The library was prepared using multiplex PCR. This sample was sequenced with an Illumina HiSeq 2000. Using fastp at Q25 and MiXCR, TCRdb reprocessed the public reads and kept productive beta chains. Every distinct CDR3 protein forms one entry, paired with its most common genes and DNA. The sample includes around 17,000 distinct CDR3 sequences, with roughly 46% observed a single time. About an eighth of the sample belongs to the ten largest clones. Sequencing used tumor-adjacent breast tissue. The receptors come from a female donor with breast cancer. Some clones in this sample may be carry-over from other donors' samples.

This clonotype is medium-sized by share. This sequence joins TRBV19 and TRBJ1-2; D perhaps matches TRBD1 (5 bases). Germline lookup yields CDR1 LNHDA and CDR2 SQIVND (reference sequence). The germline V and J ends were trimmed by 3 bases and 2 bases, with 13 bases remaining between them. CDR3 length: 15 residues. CDR3 amino acids: CASSMAGYGNYGYTF. The CDR3 DNA reads as TGTGCCAGTAGTATGGCAGGGTATGGAAACTATGGCTACACCTTC.

This clonotype showed up many times. This sequence joins TRBV5-7 and TRBJ2-1, with 10 bases aligning to TRBD2. TRBV5-7 is an ORF; its function is uncertain. The CDR3 spans 15 residues. The junction had 5 bases not matched to a gene; V was cut back by 3 bases and J by 5 bases. This chain's CDR3 is CASSYGGTSDNEQFF. As DNA, the CDR3 is TGTGCCAGCAGCTATGGGGGGACTAGCGACAATGAGCAGTTCTTC.

This clonotype has a count of ten or more. This chain uses TRBV24-1 with TRBJ2-2; D ambiguous. Trimming took off 8 bases at V and 5 bases at J, with 8 bases between the two ends. Germline CDR1 and CDR2: KGHDR and SFDVKD. The CDR3 has 12 residues. The chain's CDR3 is CATKAQTGELFF. The CDR3 DNA reads as TGTGCCACCAAGGCTCAGACCGGGGAGCTGTTTTTT.

This clonotype is categorized as medium-sized. The rearrangement links TRBV7-2 to TRBJ2-7; D gene ambiguous. Looked up from germline, CDR1 is SGHTA and CDR2 is FQGNSA. The CDR3 extends over 13 amino acids. Trimming removed 5 bases from V and 2 bases from J, with 10 bases in between. The CDR3 protein is CASSITVAYEQYF. The CDR3 region has the DNA TGTGCCAGCAGCATTACAGTTGCCTACGAGCAGTACTTC.

This clonotype is a singleton in its sample. This sequence joins TRBV2 and TRBJ2-3; 11 bases agree with TRBD2. The germline V gene has CDR1 SNHLY and CDR2 FYNNEI. Losses at the gene ends were 4 bases for V and 6 bases for J; bases not matched to a gene: 6. CDR3 size: 15 residues. The CDR3 sequence is CASSVTSGSGDTQYF. CDR3 nucleotides: TGTGCCAGCAGTGTTACTAGCGGGAGTGGGGATACGCAGTATTTT.

This clonotype came up many times. This sequence joins TRBV6-6 and TRBJ1-1; possible D gene TRBD1, 5 bases. Looked up from germline, CDR1 is MNHNY and CDR2 is SVGAGI (reference sequence). The CDR3 runs to 12 residues. With 6 bases removed from V and 7 bases from J, the gap between germline ends came to 12 bases. The CDR3 region has the DNA TGTGCCAGCAGCTGGGGGGATAGTGAAGCTTTCTTT. It specifies CASSWGDSEAFF.

Notes on this clonotype: This sequence may be a read error, since a much larger clone differs from it by one base. This chain connects TRBV6-5 to TRBJ2-6; the D is unclear. V lost 5 bases and J lost 6, with 11 bases in between. This CDR3 has 14 amino acids. CDR1 and CDR2 from the germline V gene are MNHEY and SVGAGI. CDR3 sequence (DNA): TGTGCCAGCAGTCACGAAGGAAAGGCCAACGTCCTGACTTTC. Protein sequence: CASSHEGKANVLTF.

This clonotype is categorized as medium-sized. The chain has TRBV11-2 and TRBJ1-2; 7 nucleotides match TRBD1. This CDR3 spans 14 amino acids. Germline V gives CDR1 SGHAT, CDR2 FQNNGV. V shed 5 bases and J 4 bases; nucleotides not matched to a gene: 7. The CDR3 sequence: CASSLAGQLYGYTF. The CDR3 DNA reads TGTGCCAGCAGCCTAGCGGGACAGCTCTATGGCTACACCTTC.

The V gene is TRBV5-4, the J gene TRBJ2-3, with 12 bases aligning to TRBD2. With 4 bases clipped from V and 0 bases from J, the junction kept 9 bases outside the gene matches. The CDR3 sequence is 18 residues long. Germline V gives CDR1 SGHNT, CDR2 YYREEE (reference sequence). In DNA, the CDR3 is TGTGCCAGCAGCCCCATTACTAGCGGGAGGTACAGCACAGATACGCAGTATTTT. Amino acids: CASSPITSGRYSTDTQYF.

On this clonotype itself: The junction shows a germline mismatch at one end, possibly a read error. The gene calls are TRBV19 and TRBJ1-5; D gene unclear. There are 13 residues in the CDR3. Per the germline V gene, CDR1 is LNHDA and CDR2 is SQIVND (reference sequence). CDR3 DNA: TGTGCCGGTAGTATCAGACAACGCGAGCCCCAGCATTTT. Protein sequence: CAGSIRQREPQHF. Filled out from reference TRBV19 and TRBJ1-5, the complete variable domain reads DGGITQSPKYLFRKEGQNVTLSCEQNLNHDAMYWYRQDPGQGLRLIYYSQIVNDFQKGDIAEGYSVSREKKESFPLTVTSAQKNPTAFYLCAGSIRQREPQHFGDGTRLSIL.

With respect to this clonotype: The junction and the germline gene differ at one end; a read error may be behind it. The chain is built from TRBV20-1 and TRBJ2-3; D unresolved. This CDR3 is built from 11 residues. Germline CDR1 and CDR2: DFQATT and SNEGSKA (reference sequence). The CDR3 nucleotides are TGCAGTGCGCCTCCCTTGGATACGCAGTCTTTT. It yields the protein CSAPPLDTQSF.

The V and J genes are TRBV2 and TRBJ2-7; TRBD2 matches 10 bases. CDR1 and CDR2 from the germline V gene are SNHLY and FYNNEI. The CDR3 covers 15 residues. Trimming removed 0 bases from V and 4 bases from J; junction bases left unmatched: 3. CDR3 sequence (DNA): TGTGCCAGCAGTGAAGCCTTAGCGGGAGGATACGAGCAGTACTTC. Residues: CASSEALAGGYEQYF.

This clonotype was counted ten times or more. The chain is built from TRBV9 and TRBJ2-3; D is tentatively TRBD1 or TRBD2 (5 bases each). The CDR3 length is 16 residues. Germline CDR1 SGDLS, CDR2 YYNGEE. The V and J ends lost 4 bases and 2 bases respectively, with 17 bases between them. The CDR3 spells CASSTREGVPTDTQYF. The CDR3 DNA reads as TGTGCCAGCAGCACCCGGGAAGGGGTACCCACAGATACGCAGTATTTT.